The clone carrying this TCR beta chain was counted ten times or more. The length of the CDR3 is 13 residues. V was cut by 7 bases and J by 0 bases, with 6 bases left in between. Germline loops: CDR1 SNHLY, CDR2 FYNNEI. iRepertoire HTBI primers and Arm-PCR of CDR3 regions built TCR beta libraries. In TCRdb, the multiplex PCR reads were re-called with MiXCR into one record per CDR3 protein. The sample lists 450,000 to 650,000 distinct CDR3 sequences; around 16% were seen once. This entry belongs to a study of regulatory T cells in long-lasting Graves disease. Time point in this sample: newly diagnosed GD, antithyroid drugs for less than 3 months. Extracted RNA from PBMCs served as the source of the TCR library. EDTA tubes received around 10 milliliters of drawn peripheral blood. The sample also formed part of further work on T cells in Graves' hyperthyroidism and ophthalmopathy. That study reports: Clinical symptoms, serum thyroxine, TRAb, thyroid ultrasound and orbital computed tomography informed diagnoses. HTBI primers were employed in a first-round RT-PCR of the TCR CDR3.

This specimen consisted of peripheral blood mononuclear cells (PBMCs), obtained at new diagnosis, from a patient treated with antithyroid drugs. This chain joins TRBV2 and TRBJ1-4; D is unresolved. This receptor was obtained from a woman in her forties or fifties with Graves disease. The CDR3 loop reads CASIGATNEKLFF. The CDR3 region has the DNA TGTGCCAGCATCGGGGCAACTAATGAAAAACTGTTTTTT.